The clone carrying this T cell receptor (beta chain) turned up a few times. 5'RACE, which relied on constant-segment primers, yielded TCR alpha and TCR beta cDNA libraries carrying sample barcodes and UMIs. Each CDR3 protein is one row after TCRdb ran MiXCR on the 5' RACE reads. The table includes 130,000 to 150,000 distinct CDR3 sequences, 6% to 6.5% detected once. This entry is derived from a study of T-cell memory formation after mild COVID-19. The CDR3 spans 14 residues. Germline V CDR1 and CDR2: SQVTM, ANQGSEA. Trimming removed 5 bases at V and 0 bases at J, with 11 bases between. The sample comprised PBMCs or a T cell subset sorted from them (not recorded which). J is TRBJ2-1 and V is TRBV29-1, with D tentatively TRBD2 (5 bases). This TCR came from an adult woman who had mild COVID-19 (a few samples of this study predate the infection). Cell type and time point are not known. The CDR3: CSVLGVSSYNEQFF. CDR3 in DNA: TGCAGCGTTCTCGGGGTCAGCTCCTACAATGAGCAGTTCTTC.